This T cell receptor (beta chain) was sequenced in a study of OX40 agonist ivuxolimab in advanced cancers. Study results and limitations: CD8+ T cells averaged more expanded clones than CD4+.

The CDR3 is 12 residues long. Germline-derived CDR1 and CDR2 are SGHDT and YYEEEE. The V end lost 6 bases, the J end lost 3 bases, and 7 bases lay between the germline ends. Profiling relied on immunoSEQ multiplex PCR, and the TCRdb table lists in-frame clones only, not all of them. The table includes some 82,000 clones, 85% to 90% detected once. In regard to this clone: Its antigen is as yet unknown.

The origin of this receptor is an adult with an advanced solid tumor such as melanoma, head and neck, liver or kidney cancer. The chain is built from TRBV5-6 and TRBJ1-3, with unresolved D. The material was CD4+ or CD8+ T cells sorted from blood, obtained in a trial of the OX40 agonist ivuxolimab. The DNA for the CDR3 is TGTGCCAGCACTCACCGTGGAAACACCATATATTTT. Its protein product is CASTHRGNTIYF.